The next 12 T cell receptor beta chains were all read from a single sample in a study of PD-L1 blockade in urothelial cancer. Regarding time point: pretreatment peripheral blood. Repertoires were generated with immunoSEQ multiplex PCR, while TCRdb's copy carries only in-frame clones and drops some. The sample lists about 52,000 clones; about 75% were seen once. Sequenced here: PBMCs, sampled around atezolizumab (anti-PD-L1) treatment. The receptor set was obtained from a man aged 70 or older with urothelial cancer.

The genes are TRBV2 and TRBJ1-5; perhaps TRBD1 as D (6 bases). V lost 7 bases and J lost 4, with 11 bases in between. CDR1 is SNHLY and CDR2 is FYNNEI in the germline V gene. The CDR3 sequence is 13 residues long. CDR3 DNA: TGTGCCAGCAACCAGAGGGGGAATCAGCCCCAGCATTTT. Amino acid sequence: CASNQRGNQPQHF.

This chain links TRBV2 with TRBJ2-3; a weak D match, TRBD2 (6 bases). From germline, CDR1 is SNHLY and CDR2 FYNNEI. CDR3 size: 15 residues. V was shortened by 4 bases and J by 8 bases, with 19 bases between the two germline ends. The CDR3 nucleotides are TGTGCCAGCAGTGGTCTAGCGTTCGGGCGGGGTACGCAGTATTTT. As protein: CASSGLAFGRGTQYF.

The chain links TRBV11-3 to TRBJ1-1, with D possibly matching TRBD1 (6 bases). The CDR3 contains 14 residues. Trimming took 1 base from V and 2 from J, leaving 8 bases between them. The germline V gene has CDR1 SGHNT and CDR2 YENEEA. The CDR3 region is CASSLGGRNTEAFF. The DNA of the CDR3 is TGTGCCAGCAGCTTAGGGGGGCGAAACACTGAAGCTTTCTTT.

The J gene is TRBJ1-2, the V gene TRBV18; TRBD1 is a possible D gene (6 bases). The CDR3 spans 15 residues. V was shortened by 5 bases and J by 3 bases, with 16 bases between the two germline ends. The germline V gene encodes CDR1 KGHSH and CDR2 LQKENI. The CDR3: CASSTTGIGHYGYTF. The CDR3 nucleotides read TGTGCCAGCTCAACCACAGGGATCGGACACTATGGCTACACCTTC.

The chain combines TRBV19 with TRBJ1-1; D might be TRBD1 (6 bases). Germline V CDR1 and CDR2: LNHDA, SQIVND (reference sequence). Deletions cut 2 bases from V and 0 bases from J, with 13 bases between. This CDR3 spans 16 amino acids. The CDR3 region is CASSILRGPVNTEAFF. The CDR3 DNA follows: TGTGCCAGTAGTATACTGCGGGGGCCGGTGAACACTGAAGCTTTCTTT.

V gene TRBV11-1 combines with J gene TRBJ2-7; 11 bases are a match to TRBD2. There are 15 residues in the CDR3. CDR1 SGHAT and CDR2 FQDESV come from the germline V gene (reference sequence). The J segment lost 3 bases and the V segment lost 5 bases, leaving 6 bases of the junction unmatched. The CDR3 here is CASSLRLAGNYEQYF. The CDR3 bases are TGTGCCAGCAGCCTCCGACTAGCGGGGAACTACGAGCAGTACTTC.

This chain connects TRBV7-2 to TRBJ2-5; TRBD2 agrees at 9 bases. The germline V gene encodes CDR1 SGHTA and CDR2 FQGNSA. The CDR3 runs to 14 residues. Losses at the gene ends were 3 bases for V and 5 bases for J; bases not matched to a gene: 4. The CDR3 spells CASSFSGSVETQYF. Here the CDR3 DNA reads TGTGCCAGCAGCTTTAGCGGGAGCGTGGAGACCCAGTACTTC.

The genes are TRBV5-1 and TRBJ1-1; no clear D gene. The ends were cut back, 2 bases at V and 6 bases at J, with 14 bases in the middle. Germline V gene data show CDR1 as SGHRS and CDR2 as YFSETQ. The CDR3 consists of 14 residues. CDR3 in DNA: TGCGCCAGCAGCTTTCCGGGAGGATCACCTGAAGCTTTCTTT. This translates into CASSFPGGSPEAFF.

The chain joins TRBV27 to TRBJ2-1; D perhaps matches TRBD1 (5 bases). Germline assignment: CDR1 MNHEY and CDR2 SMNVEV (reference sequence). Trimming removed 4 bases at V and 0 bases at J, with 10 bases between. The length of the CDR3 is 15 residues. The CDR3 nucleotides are TGTGCCAGCAGTTCCAGACAGAGCTCCTACAATGAGCAGTTCTTC. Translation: CASSSRQSSYNEQFF.

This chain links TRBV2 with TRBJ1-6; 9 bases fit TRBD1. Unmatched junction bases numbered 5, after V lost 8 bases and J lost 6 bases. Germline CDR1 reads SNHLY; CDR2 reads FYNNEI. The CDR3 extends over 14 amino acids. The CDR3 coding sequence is TGTGCCAGCGGTAACAGGGGGCTTAATTCACCCCTCCACTTT. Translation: CASGNRGLNSPLHF.

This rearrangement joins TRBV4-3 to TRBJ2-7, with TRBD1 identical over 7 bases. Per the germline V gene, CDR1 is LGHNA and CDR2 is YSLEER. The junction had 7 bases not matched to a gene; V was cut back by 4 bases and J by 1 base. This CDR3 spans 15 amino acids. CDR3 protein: CASSRLRDSSYEQYF. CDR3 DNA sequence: TGCGCCAGCAGCCGACTACGGGACAGTTCCTACGAGCAGTACTTC.

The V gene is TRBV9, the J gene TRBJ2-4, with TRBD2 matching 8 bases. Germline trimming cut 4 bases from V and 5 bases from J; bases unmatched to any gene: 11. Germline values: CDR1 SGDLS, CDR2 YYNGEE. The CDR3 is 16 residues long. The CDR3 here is CASSSQPGGAQNIQYF. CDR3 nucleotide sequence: TGTGCCAGCAGCTCCCAGCCGGGGGGGGCCCAAAACATTCAGTACTTC. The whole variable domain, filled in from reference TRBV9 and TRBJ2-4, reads DSGVTQTPKHLITATGQRVTLRCSPRSGDLSVYWYQQSLDQGLQFLIQYYNGEERAKGNILERFSAQQFPDLHSELNLSSLELGDSALYFCASSSQPGGAQNIQYFGAGTRLSVL.